The 24 T cell receptor beta chains reported below all come from one sample, sequenced in a study of vaccination effects on CD4 cells after COVID-19. The data were produced by immunoSEQ multiplex PCR, yet TCRdb's version contains in-frame clones alone and is incomplete. Here the sample spans more than 30,000 clones, roughly two thirds being singletons. Which antigens these TCRs recognize remains unknown. ViraFEST expansion of antigen-specific CD4+ T cells with viral peptide pools preceded sequencing. The authors isolated CD4+ T cells after roughly 10 days of culture. Here the sequenced sample was CD4+ T cells from PBMCs cultured with HCoV-229E spike peptides, taken before COVID-19 vaccination. The receptors originated from a human donor who received a COVID-19 vaccine.

The rearrangement joins TRBV2 to TRBJ2-7, with D unresolved. The CDR3 is made up of 13 amino acids. V lost 4 bases and J 3 bases, leaving 10 bases between the germline ends. Germline V gene data show CDR1 as SNHLY and CDR2 as FYNNEI. CDR3 DNA: TGTGCCAGCAGTGGCGGTAGGATCTACGAGCAGTACTTC. Its protein is CASSGGRIYEQYF. The full variable domain, in which reference TRBV2 and TRBJ2-7 provide the parts outside the CDR3, is EPEVTQTPSHQVTQMGQEVILRCVPISNHLYFYWYRQILGQKVEFLVSFYNNEISEKSEIFDDQFSVERPDGSNFTLKIRSTKLEDSAMYFCASSGGRIYEQYFGPGTRLTVT.

The J gene is TRBJ1-1, the V gene TRBV18; D is perhaps TRBD1 (5 bases). CDR3 length: 14 residues. V lost 0 bases to trimming and J lost 4 bases, with 9 bases between them. From germline, CDR1 is KGHSH and CDR2 LQKENI. The CDR3 sequence is CASSPPIGGTEAFF. The CDR3 coding sequence is TGTGCCAGCTCACCACCGATTGGGGGCACTGAAGCTTTCTTT.

This sequence joins TRBV7-2 and TRBJ2-5, with 14 bases aligning to TRBD2. The CDR3 consists of 19 residues. V shed 5 bases, J shed 7 bases, and the junction held 18 bases outside the gene matches. CDR1 and CDR2 (germline): SGHTA, FQGNSA. CDR3 region: CASSPKLATSGGAWGTQYF. The CDR3 DNA is TGTGCCAGCAGCCCCAAGCTGGCGACTAGCGGGGGGGCCTGGGGGACCCAGTACTTC.

The chain carries TRBV4-2 and TRBJ1-2; TRBD1 matches 9 bases. J gave up 2 bases and V 1 base, and 11 bases lay outside the gene matches. CDR1 is LGHNA, CDR2 YNFKEQ, per germline. This CDR3 has 18 amino acids. The DNA of the CDR3 is TGTGCCAGCAGCCAAGGGGAAGACAGGGGGGTTGGGAACTATGGCTACACCTTC. It yields the protein CASSQGEDRGVGNYGYTF.

The table lists this clone with a few counts. This chain links TRBV7-2 with TRBJ1-6; no reliable D call. V was shortened by 0 bases and J by 5 bases, with 8 bases between the two germline ends. The germline gives CDR1 SGHTA, CDR2 FQGNSA. The CDR3 covers 15 residues. DNA of the CDR3: TGTGCCAGCAGCTTAGCGCAAGGTCATAATTCACCCCTCCACTTT. Protein: CASSLAQGHNSPLHF.

This clone was picked up many times. This rearrangement joins TRBV7-2 to TRBJ1-1; no definite D call. Trimming cost V 10 bases and J 0 bases, with 12 bases left between them. The V gene's germline CDR1 is SGHTA and CDR2 FQGNSA. The CDR3 loop spans 13 amino acids. The chain's CDR3 is CATAAGMNTEAFF. The CDR3 DNA reads as TGTGCCACCGCCGCGGGGATGAACACTGAAGCTTTCTTT.

The chain uses TRBV6-5 and TRBJ2-5; D possibly uses TRBD1 or TRBD2 (5 bases each). CDR3 length: 14 amino acids. Trimming shortened V by 4 bases and J by 5 bases, and 14 bases separated the two germline ends. Germline V CDR1 and CDR2: MNHEY, SVGAGI. Here the CDR3 reads CASSWGTRLETQYF. CDR3 DNA sequence: TGTGCCAGCAGTTGGGGGACCCGGCTGGAGACCCAGTACTTC.

The chain has TRBV28 and TRBJ1-3; D is undetermined. The CDR3 is 17 residues long. Trimming took off 5 bases at V and 4 bases at J, with 21 bases between the two ends. CDR1 is MDHEN and CDR2 is SYDVKM in the germline V gene. The CDR3 is CASSLQAVKLTGNTIYF. CDR3 nucleotides: TGTGCCAGCAGTCTCCAGGCGGTGAAGTTGACCGGAAACACCATATATTTT.

The V gene is TRBV3-1 (or the pseudogene TRBV3-2), the J gene TRBJ2-1; maybe TRBD2 (6 bases). Germline V gene data show CDR1 as LGHDT and CDR2 as YNNKEL (reference sequence). The CDR3 spans 13 residues. V lost 3 bases to trimming and J lost 14 bases, with 17 bases between them. The CDR3 DNA reads as TGTGCCAGCAGCCAGCAACGTGCGGGGCGAAAGTTCTTC. This sequence encodes CASSQQRAGRKFF.

The rearrangement links TRBV7-9 to TRBJ1-1; the match to TRBD1 covers 10 bases. The germline V gene encodes CDR1 SEHNR and CDR2 FQNEAQ (reference sequence). V shed 5 bases and J 5 bases; nucleotides not matched to a gene: 5. The CDR3 extends over 14 amino acids. The CDR3 DNA is TGTGCCAGCAGCCCGTGGACAGGGGGGACTGAAGCTTTCTTT. This gives the protein CASSPWTGGTEAFF. The full variable domain, its missing parts supplied by reference TRBV7-9 and TRBJ1-1, is DTGVSQNPRHKITKRGQNVTFRCDPISEHNRLYWYRQTLGQGPEFLTYFQNEAQLEKSRLLSDRFSAERPKGSFSTLEIQRTEQGDSAMYLCASSPWTGGTEAFFGQGTRLTVV.

This chain uses TRBV5-4 with TRBJ2-3, with D unclear. V lost 4 bases and J 2 bases, leaving 5 bases between the germline ends. The CDR3 covers 12 residues. CDR1 SGHNT and CDR2 YYREEE come from the germline V gene (reference sequence). CDR3 protein: CASSTFTDTQYF. CDR3 coding DNA: TGTGCCAGCAGCACGTTCACAGATACGCAGTATTTT.

The V gene is TRBV7-8, the J gene TRBJ2-2; D not resolved. The germline gives CDR1 SGHVS, CDR2 FQNEAQ. This CDR3 region has 16 residues. V lost 0 bases and J 6 bases, leaving 14 bases between the germline ends. CDR3 sequence: CASSLARFGYAGELFF. As DNA, the CDR3 is TGTGCCAGCAGCTTAGCGCGTTTTGGTTACGCCGGGGAGCTGTTTTTT.

The chain recombines TRBV29-1 with TRBJ1-5; D gene uncertain. Trimming stripped 5 bases from V and 3 bases from J, with 11 bases between. Germline CDR1 SQVTM, CDR2 ANQGSEA. This CDR3 spans 13 amino acids. The CDR3 DNA reads as TGCAGCGTTTCCGACACGATCAATCAGCCCCAGCATTTT. Its translation: CSVSDTINQPQHF.

The chain has TRBV4-1 and TRBJ1-2; tentatively, D is TRBD1 (6 bases). The CDR3 loop spans 13 amino acids. Trimming shortened V by 3 bases and J by 4 bases, and 9 bases separated the two germline ends. Germline V gene data show CDR1 as MGHRA and CDR2 as YSYEKL. CDR3: CASSQMDSYGYTF. For the CDR3, the DNA is TGCGCCAGCAGCCAGATGGACAGCTATGGCTACACCTTC.

The gene calls are TRBV19 and TRBJ1-3; D remains ambiguous. The CDR3 is 17 residues long. V was trimmed by 0 bases and J by 0 bases, leaving 12 bases between them. The germline V gene encodes CDR1 LNHDA and CDR2 SQIVND (reference sequence). The CDR3 loop reads CASSIDGRLPSGNTIYF. CDR3 nucleotides: TGTGCCAGTAGTATAGATGGACGCCTACCCTCTGGAAACACCATATATTTT.

This clone turned up a few times. This chain connects TRBV6-6 to TRBJ1-2; a possible D gene is TRBD1 (5 bases). The CDR3 runs 12 residues. Germline CDR1 reads MNHNY; CDR2 reads SVGAGI (reference sequence). CDR3 coding DNA: TGTTCCGTAACCGGGGCAAACTATGGCTACACCTTC. It yields the protein CSVTGANYGYTF.

CDR3 nucleotides: TGTGCCAGCAGCATTTTCACAACGACTAGCGGGGCACCAAATGAGCAGTTCTTC. Protein: CASSIFTTTSGAPNEQFF. The chain joins TRBV3-1 (or the pseudogene TRBV3-2) to TRBJ2-1; 11 bases line up with TRBD2. CDR1 and CDR2 from the germline V gene are LGHDT and YNNKEL (reference sequence). J was trimmed by 7 bases and V by 5 bases; bases with no gene match: 16. CDR3 length equals 18 residues.

This chain connects TRBV28 to TRBJ2-7, with 9 bases matching TRBD2. The CDR3 loop spans 15 amino acids. V shed 7 bases, J shed 2 bases, and the junction held 9 bases outside the gene matches. Germline assignment: CDR1 MDHEN and CDR2 SYDVKM. The CDR3 DNA follows: TGTGCCAGCACCTTGACTAGCGGTCTAACCTACGAGCAGTACTTC. Amino acids: CASTLTSGLTYEQYF.

By sample fraction, this clone is large (0.1 to 1%). V gene TRBV11-2 combines with J gene TRBJ2-7; 9 nucleotides line up with TRBD2. This CDR3 comprises 16 residues. With V trimmed by 1 base and J by 2 bases, 6 bases remained unmatched. Germline CDR1 SGHAT, CDR2 FQNNGV. CDR3 residues: CASSLGSSGITYEQYF. The CDR3 DNA reads as TGTGCCAGCAGCTTAGGATCTAGCGGGATTACCTACGAGCAGTACTTC.

In this sample, this clone turned up many times. The V gene is TRBV5-4, the J gene TRBJ1-6; D unclear. The V gene lost 0 bases and the J gene lost 5 bases, with 0 bases spanning the gap. Germline lookup yields CDR1 SGHNT and CDR2 YYREEE (reference sequence). CDR3 size: 12 residues. CDR3: CASSLDNSPLHF. The CDR3 DNA follows: TGTGCCAGCAGCTTGGATAATTCACCCCTCCACTTT.

This clone has just a few counts. The chain is built from TRBV5-6 and TRBJ2-1; 8 bases agree with TRBD2. In germline, CDR1 is SGHDT, CDR2 YYEEEE. There are 17 residues in the CDR3. Trimming took 0 bases from V and 1 from J; bases not matched to a gene: 6. For the CDR3, the DNA is TGTGCCAGCAGCTTGGTCATCGGGGGGGGTTCCTACAATGAGCAGTTCTTC. It is translated as CASSLVIGGGSYNEQFF.

The genes are TRBV5-1 and TRBJ2-5; D may be TRBD2 (5 bases). Germline values: CDR1 SGHRS, CDR2 YFSETQ. The ends were cut back, 1 base at V and 5 bases at J, with 12 bases in the middle. The CDR3 length is 14 residues. The CDR3 sequence: CASSLQVPGETQYF. CDR3 coding DNA: TGCGCCAGCAGCTTGCAGGTCCCGGGGGAGACCCAGTACTTC.

The chain joins TRBV4-2 to TRBJ1-2; 8 bases are a match to TRBD1. V shed 6 bases, J shed 8 bases, and the junction held 11 bases outside the gene matches. CDR1 is LGHNA and CDR2 is YNFKEQ in the germline V gene. This CDR3 comprises 14 residues. CDR3 sequence (DNA): TGTGCCAGCAGACCGGGACAGGAGGTCGGCGGCTACACCTTC. Its translation: CASRPGQEVGGYTF.

The chain links TRBV27 to TRBJ2-3; D perhaps matches TRBD1 (6 bases). Germline V gene lookup returns CDR1 MNHEY and CDR2 SMNVEV (reference sequence). The CDR3 is 13 amino acids. Trimming shortened V by 5 bases and J by 2 bases, and 8 bases separated the two germline ends. CDR3 sequence: CASSRGNTDTQYF. CDR3 in DNA: TGTGCCAGCAGTAGGGGGAACACAGATACGCAGTATTTT.